The T cell receptor beta chain under discussion was sequenced for a study of T-cell memory formation after mild COVID-19. In germline, CDR1 is DFQATT, CDR2 SNEGSKA (reference sequence). Trimming cost V 3 bases and J 5 bases; bases outside gene matches: 10. The CDR3 extends over 16 amino acids. TCRdb fed the 5' RACE reads into MiXCR, producing one record per CDR3 protein. The table lists roughly 300,000 distinct CDR3 sequences, around 8% of them singletons. This clonotype was seen many times. Material for sequencing was PBMCs or a T cell subset sorted from them (not recorded which). This TCR was sampled from a man aged 18 to 35 who had mild COVID-19 (a few samples of this study predate the infection). Cell type and time point are not known. The chain uses TRBV20-1 and TRBJ2-5; TRBD2 matches 12 bases. The DNA of the CDR3 is TGCAGTGCTAGGGACCCTAGCGGGGGGGCGGGTGAGACCCAGTACTTC. Translating gives CSARDPSGGAGETQYF.